The source of this TCR beta chain is a study of blood T cell repertoires in COVID-19. V shed 0 bases and J shed 4 bases, with 9 bases lying between them. From germline, CDR1 is MNHEY and CDR2 SVGAGI. The CDR3 length is 14 residues. The method was immunoSEQ multiplex PCR; TCRdb's version includes in-frame clones alone and lacks a portion of them. This sample has a few hundred thousand clones, with 70% to 90% found just once. This clonotype was sampled from a woman aged 80 or over with acute or convalescent COVID-19. Sequencing was done on a sample of peripheral blood. V gene TRBV6-5 combines with J gene TRBJ1-2; D is uncertain. DNA for the CDR3: TGTGCCAGCAGTTACTCGATGTACGGCTATGGCTACACCTTC. Its translation: CASSYSMYGYGYTF.